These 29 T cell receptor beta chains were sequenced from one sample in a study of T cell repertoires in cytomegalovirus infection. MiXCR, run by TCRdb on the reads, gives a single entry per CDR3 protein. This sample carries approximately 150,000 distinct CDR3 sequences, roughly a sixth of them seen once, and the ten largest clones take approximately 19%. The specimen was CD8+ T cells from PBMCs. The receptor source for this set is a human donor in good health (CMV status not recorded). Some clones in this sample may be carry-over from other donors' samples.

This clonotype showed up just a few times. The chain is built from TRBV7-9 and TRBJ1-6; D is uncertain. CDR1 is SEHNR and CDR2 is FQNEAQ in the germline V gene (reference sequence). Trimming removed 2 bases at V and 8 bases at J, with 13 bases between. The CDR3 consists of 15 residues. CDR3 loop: CASSLKPRGDSPLHF. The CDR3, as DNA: TGTGCCAGCAGCTTAAAACCGCGAGGCGATTCACCCCTCCACTTT.

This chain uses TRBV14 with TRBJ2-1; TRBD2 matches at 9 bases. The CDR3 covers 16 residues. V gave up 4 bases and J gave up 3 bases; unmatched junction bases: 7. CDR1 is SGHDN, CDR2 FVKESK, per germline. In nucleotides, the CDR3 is TGTGCCAGCAGCCCAAAGACTAGCGGCTTCTACAATGAGCAGTTCTTC. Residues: CASSPKTSGFYNEQFF.

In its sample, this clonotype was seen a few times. CDR3 residues: CASRGASGTEQYF. The CDR3 nucleotides read TGTGCCAGCAGGGGGGCTAGCGGGACCGAGCAGTACTTC. The chain uses TRBV7-9 and TRBJ2-7, with 9 positions matching TRBD2. CDR3 length equals 13 residues. The V gene end was trimmed by 6 bases and the J gene end by 6 bases; junction bases not matched to a gene: 6. Germline V gene lookup returns CDR1 SEHNR and CDR2 FQNEAQ (reference sequence). The full variable domain, its missing parts supplied by reference TRBV7-9 and TRBJ2-7, is DTGVSQNPRHKITKRGQNVTFRCDPISEHNRLYWYRQTLGQGPEFLTYFQNEAQLEKSRLLSDRFSAERPKGSFSTLEIQRTEQGDSAMYLCASRGASGTEQYFGPGTRLTVT.

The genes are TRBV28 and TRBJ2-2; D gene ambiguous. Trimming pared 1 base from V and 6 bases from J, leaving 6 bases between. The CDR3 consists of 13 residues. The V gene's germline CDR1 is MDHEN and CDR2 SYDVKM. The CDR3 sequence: CASSLFLPGELFF. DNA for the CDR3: TGTGCCAGCAGTTTATTTCTCCCCGGGGAGCTGTTTTTT.

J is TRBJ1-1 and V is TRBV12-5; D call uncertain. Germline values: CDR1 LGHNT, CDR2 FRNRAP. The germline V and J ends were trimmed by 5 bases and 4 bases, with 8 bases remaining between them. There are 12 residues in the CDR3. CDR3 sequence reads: CASGRGGTEAFF. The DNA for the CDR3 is TGTGCTAGTGGTCGGGGAGGCACTGAAGCTTTCTTT.

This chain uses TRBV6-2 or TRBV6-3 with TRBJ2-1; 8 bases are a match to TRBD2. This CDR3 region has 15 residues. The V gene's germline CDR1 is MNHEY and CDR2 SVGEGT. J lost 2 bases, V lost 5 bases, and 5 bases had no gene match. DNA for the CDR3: TGTGCCAGCAGTCTTAGCGGGAAGCCCTACAATGAGCAGTTCTTC. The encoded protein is CASSLSGKPYNEQFF.

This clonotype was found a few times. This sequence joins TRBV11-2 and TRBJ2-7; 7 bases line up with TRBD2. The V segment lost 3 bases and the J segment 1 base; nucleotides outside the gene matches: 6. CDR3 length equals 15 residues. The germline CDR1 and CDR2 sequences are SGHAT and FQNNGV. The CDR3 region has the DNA TGTGCCAGCAGCTTGGGGGGGGGTCGTTCCTACGAGCAGTACTTC. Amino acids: CASSLGGGRSYEQYF.

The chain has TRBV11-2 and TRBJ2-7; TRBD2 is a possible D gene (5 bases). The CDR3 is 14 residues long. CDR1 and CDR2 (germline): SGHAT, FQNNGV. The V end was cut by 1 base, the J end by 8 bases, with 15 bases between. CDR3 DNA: TGTGCCAGCAGCTTAGGCCCAGCGGAGTGGAAGCAGTACTTC. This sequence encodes CASSLGPAEWKQYF.

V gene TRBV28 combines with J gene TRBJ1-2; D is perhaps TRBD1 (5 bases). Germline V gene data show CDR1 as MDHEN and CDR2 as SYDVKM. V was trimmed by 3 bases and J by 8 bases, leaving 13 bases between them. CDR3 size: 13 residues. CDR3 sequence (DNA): TGTGCCAGCAGTTTCGAGGGTTGGGGGGGCTACACCTTC. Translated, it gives CASSFEGWGGYTF.

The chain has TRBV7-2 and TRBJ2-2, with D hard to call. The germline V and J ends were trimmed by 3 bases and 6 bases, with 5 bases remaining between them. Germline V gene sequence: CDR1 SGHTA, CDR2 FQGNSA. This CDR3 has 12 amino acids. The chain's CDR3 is CASSFLSGELFF. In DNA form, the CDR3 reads TGTGCCAGCAGCTTTTTGTCCGGGGAGCTGTTTTTT.

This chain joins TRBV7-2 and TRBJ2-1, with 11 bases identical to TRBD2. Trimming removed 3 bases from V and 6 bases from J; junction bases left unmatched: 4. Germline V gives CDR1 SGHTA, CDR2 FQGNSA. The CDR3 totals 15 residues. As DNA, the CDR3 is TGTGCCAGCAGCTTTTTTAGCGGGGGGGGCAATGAGCAGTTCTTC. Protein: CASSFFSGGGNEQFF.

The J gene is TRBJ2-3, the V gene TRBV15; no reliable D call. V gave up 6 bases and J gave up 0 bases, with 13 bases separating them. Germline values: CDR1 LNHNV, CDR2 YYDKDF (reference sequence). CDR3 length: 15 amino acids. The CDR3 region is CATRPDGGSTDTQYF. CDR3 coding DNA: TGTGCCACCAGGCCCGACGGCGGCAGCACAGATACGCAGTATTTT. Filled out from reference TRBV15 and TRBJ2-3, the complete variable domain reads DAMVIQNPRYQVTQFGKPVTLSCSQTLNHNVMYWYQQKSSQAPKLLFHYYDKDFNNEADTPDNFQSRRPNTSFCFLDIRSPGLGDTAMYLCATRPDGGSTDTQYFGPGTRLTVL.

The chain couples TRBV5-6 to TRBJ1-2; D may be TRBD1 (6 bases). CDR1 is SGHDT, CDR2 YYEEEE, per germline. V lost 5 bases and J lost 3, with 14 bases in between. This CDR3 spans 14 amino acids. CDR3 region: CASRGGFEDYGYTF. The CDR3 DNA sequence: TGTGCCAGCAGGGGGGGCTTTGAGGACTATGGCTACACCTTC.

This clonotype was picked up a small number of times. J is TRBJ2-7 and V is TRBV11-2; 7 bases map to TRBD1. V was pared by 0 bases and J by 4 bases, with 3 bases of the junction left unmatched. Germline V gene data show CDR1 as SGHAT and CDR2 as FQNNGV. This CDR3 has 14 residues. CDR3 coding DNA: TGTGCCAGCAGCTTAGACCCGGGACAGTACGAGCAGTACTTC. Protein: CASSLDPGQYEQYF.

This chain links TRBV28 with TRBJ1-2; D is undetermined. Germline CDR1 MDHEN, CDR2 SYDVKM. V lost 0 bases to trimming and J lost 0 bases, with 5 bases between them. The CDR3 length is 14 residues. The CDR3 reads CASSLWRANYGYTF. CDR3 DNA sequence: TGTGCCAGCAGTTTATGGAGGGCTAACTATGGCTACACCTTC.

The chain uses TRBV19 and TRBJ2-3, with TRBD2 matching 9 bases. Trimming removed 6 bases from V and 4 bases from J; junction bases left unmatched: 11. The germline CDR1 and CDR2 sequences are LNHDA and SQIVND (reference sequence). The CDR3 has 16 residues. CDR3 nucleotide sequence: TGTGCCAGTAGCCGGGAAGTAGCGGGAGCGGCAGATACGCAGTATTTT. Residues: CASSREVAGAADTQYF.

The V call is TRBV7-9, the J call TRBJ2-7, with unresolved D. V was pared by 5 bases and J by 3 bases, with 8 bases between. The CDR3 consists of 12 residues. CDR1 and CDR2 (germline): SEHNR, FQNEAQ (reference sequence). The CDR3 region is CASSNSGYEQYF. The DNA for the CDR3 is TGTGCCAGCAGCAACAGTGGCTACGAGCAGTACTTC.

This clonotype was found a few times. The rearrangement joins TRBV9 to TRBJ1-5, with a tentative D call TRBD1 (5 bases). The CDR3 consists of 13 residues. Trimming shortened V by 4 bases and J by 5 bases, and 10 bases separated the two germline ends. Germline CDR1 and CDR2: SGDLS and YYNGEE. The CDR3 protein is CASSLGGDQPQHF. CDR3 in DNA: TGTGCCAGCAGCCTGGGGGGGGATCAGCCCCAGCATTTT.

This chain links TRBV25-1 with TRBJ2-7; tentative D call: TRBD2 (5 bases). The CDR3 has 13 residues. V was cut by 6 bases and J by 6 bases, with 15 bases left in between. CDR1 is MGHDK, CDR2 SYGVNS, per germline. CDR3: CASRTLETREQYF. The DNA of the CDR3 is TGTGCCAGCAGGACACTAGAGACCCGCGAGCAGTACTTC.

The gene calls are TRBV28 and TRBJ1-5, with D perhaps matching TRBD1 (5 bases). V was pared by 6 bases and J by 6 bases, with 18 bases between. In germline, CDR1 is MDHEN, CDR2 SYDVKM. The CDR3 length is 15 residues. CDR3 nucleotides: TGTGCCAGCAGACTGGGGACCGGAGGGGTTCAGCCCCAGCATTTT. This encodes CASRLGTGGVQPQHF.

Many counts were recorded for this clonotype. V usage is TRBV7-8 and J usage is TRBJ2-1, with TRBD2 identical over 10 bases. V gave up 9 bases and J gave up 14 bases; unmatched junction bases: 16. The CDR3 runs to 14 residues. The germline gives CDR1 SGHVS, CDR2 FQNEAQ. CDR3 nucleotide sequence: TGTGCCAGTATCCCGACCATAAGCGGGGGGGCCGAGTTCTTC. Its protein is CASIPTISGGAEFF.

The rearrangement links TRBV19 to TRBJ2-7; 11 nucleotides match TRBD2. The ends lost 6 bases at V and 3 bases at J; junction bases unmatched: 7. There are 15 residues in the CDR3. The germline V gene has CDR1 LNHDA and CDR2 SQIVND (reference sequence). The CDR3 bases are TGTGCCAGTAGCATACTAGCGGGAGAGATCTACGAGCAGTACTTC. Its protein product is CASSILAGEIYEQYF.

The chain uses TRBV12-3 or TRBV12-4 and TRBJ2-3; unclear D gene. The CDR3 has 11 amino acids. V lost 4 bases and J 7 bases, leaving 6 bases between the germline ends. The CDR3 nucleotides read TGTGCCAGCAGTTCCGCCCATACGCAGTATTTT. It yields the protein CASSSAHTQYF.

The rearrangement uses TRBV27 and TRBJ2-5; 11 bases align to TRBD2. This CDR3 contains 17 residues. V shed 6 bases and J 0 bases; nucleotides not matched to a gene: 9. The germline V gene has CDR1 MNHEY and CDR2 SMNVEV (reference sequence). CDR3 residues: CASRPLPGLADQETQYF. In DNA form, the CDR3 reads TGTGCCAGCAGGCCCCTTCCGGGACTAGCGGACCAAGAGACCCAGTACTTC.

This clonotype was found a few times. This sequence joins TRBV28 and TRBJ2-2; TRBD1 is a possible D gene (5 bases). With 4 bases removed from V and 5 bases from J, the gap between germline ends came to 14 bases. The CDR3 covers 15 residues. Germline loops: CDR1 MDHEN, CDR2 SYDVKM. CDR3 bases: TGTGCCAGCAGTTCAGGGTCCCAAACTACCGGGGAGCTGTTTTTT. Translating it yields CASSSGSQTTGELFF.

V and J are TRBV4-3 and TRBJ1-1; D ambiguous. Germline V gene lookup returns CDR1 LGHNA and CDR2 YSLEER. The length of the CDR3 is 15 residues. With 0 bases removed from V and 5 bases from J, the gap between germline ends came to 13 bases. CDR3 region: CASSQDKVRRTEAFF. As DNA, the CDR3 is TGCGCCAGCAGCCAAGATAAAGTACGACGGACTGAAGCTTTCTTT.

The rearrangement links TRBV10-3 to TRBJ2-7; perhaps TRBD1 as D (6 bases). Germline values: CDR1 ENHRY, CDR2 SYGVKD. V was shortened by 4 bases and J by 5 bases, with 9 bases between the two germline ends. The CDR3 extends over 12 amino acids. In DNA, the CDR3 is TGTGCCATCAGTGGATACAGGGACGAGCAGTACTTC. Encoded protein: CAISGYRDEQYF.

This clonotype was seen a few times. The CDR3: CASSTNLESGNTIYF. The CDR3 DNA reads as TGTGCCAGCAGCACCAACCTCGAGTCTGGAAACACCATATATTTT. The genes are TRBV7-9 and TRBJ1-3; D gene uncertain. Trimming left V 5 bases short and J 1 base short, with 12 bases between. From germline, CDR1 is SEHNR and CDR2 FQNEAQ (reference sequence). This CDR3 has 15 residues.

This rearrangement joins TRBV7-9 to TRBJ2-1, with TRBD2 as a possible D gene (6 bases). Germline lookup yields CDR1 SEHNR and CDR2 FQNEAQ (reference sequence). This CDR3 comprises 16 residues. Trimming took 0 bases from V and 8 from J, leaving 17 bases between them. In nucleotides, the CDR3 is TGTGCCAGCAGCTTAGCGCCGGGACTTGCCCCTCATGAGCAGTTCTTC. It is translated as CASSLAPGLAPHEQFF.